The clone carrying this TCR beta chain has a handful of counts. The CDR3 has 14 residues. CDR1 and CDR2 from the germline V gene are MNHNS and SASEGT. The ends were cut back, 1 base at V and 0 bases at J, with 7 bases in the middle. It was with 60 Vbeta and 13 Jbeta primers that the PCR ran. The protocol was immunoSEQ multiplex PCR, while the TCRdb copy is restricted to in-frame clones and leaves out a portion. The table has about 120,000 clones, roughly 69% seen once; the top ten hold about 2%. This record comes from a study of cytomegalovirus exposure and HLA in healthy donors. The V call is TRBV6-1, the J call TRBJ2-7, with no clear D. What was sequenced was PBMCs. This clonotype was obtained from a human donor in good health. CDR3 region: CASSEDPSSYEQYF. The CDR3 coding sequence is TGTGCCAGCAGTGAAGATCCCAGCTCCTACGAGCAGTACTTC.